This T cell receptor (beta chain) comes out of a study of cytomegalovirus exposure and HLA in healthy donors. PCR used 60 Vbeta primers and 13 Jbeta primers. The table came from immunoSEQ multiplex PCR; TCRdb's copy has only in-frame clones and leaves some out. The table shows approximately 91,000 clones, with around nine tenths occurring only once. CDR1 and CDR2 (germline): SGHNT, YENEEA. This CDR3 contains 13 residues. Trimming left V 0 bases short and J 3 bases short, with 6 bases between. This clone was detected only once. This chain connects TRBV11-3 to TRBJ2-7; D is ambiguous. Sequencing used PBMCs. The receptor's source is a man aged 25 to 45 in good health and CMV-seropositive. The CDR3 is CASSLDPNYEQYF. For the CDR3, the DNA is TGTGCCAGCAGCTTAGATCCCAACTACGAGCAGTACTTC.